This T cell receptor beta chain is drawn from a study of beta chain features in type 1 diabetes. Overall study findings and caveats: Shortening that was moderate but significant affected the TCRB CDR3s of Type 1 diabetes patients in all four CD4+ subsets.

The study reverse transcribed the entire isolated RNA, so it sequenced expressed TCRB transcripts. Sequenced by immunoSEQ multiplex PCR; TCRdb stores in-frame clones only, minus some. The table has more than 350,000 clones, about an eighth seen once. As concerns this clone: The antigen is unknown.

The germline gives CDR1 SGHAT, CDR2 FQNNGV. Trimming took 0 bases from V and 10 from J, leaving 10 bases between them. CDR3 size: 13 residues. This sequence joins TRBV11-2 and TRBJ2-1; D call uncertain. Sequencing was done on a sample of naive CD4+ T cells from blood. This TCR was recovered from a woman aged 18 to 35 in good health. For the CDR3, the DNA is TGTGCCAGCAGCTTAGACACACGGAGAGAGCAGTTCTTC. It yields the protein CASSLDTRREQFF.